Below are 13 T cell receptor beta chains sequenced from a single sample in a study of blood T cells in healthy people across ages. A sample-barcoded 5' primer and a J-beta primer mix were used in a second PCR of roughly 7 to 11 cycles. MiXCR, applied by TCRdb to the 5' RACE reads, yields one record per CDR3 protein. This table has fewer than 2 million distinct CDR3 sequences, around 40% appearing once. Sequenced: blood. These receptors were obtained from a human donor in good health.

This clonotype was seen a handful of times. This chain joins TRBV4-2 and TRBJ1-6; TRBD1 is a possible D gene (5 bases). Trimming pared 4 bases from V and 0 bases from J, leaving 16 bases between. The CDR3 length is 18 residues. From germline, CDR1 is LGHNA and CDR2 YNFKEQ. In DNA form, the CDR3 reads TGTGCCAGCAGCCGAACAGGAACAGCAAGCTCCTATAATTCACCCCTCCACTTT. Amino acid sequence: CASSRTGTASSYNSPLHF.

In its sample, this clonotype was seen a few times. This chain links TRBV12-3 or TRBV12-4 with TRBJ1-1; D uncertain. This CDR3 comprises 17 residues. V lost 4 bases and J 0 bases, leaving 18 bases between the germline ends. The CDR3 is CASSSFLEITLNTEAFF. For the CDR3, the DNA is TGTGCCAGCAGTTCTTTTCTGGAGATCACGTTGAACACTGAAGCTTTCTTT.

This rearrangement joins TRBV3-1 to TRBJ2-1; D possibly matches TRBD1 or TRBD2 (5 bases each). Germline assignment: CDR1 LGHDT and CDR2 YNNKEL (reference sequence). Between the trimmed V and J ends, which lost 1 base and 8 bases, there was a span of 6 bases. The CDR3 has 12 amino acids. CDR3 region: CASSQGGHEQFF. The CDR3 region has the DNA TGTGCCAGCAGCCAAGGGGGACATGAGCAGTTCTTC.

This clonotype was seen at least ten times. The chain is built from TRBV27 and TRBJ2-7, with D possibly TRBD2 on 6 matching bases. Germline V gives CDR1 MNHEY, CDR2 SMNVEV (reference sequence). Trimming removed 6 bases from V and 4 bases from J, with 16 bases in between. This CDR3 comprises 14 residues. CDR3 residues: CASSPGLGGYEQYF. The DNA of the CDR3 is TGTGCCAGCAGCCCGGGACTTGGGGGATACGAGCAGTACTTC.

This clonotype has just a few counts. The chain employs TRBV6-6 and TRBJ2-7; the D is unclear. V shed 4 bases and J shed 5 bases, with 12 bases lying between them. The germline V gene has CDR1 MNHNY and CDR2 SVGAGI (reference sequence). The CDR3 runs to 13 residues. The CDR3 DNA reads TGTGCCAGCAGTTTCCCCCAAGGGAACGAGCAGTACTTC. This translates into CASSFPQGNEQYF.

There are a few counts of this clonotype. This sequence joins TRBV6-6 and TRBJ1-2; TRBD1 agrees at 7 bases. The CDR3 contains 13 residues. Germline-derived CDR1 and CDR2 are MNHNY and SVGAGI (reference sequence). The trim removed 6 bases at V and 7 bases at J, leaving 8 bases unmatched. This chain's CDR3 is CASRDNRGFGYTF. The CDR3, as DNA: TGTGCCAGCAGGGACAACAGGGGATTTGGCTACACCTTC.

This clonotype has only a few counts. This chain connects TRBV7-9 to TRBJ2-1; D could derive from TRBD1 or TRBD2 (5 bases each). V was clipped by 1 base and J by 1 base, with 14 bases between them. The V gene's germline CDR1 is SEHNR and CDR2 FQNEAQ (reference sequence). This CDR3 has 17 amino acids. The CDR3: CASSLGGTAVSYNEQFF. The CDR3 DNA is TGTGCCAGCAGCTTAGGGGGGACGGCCGTTTCCTACAATGAGCAGTTCTTC.

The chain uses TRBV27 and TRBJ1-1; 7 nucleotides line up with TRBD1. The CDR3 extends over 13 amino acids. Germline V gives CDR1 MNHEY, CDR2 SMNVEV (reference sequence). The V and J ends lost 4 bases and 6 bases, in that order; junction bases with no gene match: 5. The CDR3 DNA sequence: TGTGCCAGCAGTTGGTTCAGGGGGTCTGAAGCTTTCTTT. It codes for CASSWFRGSEAFF.

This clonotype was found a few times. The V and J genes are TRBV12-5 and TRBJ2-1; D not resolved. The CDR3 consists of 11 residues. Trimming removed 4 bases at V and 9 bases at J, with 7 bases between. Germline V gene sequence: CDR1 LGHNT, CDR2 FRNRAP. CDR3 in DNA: TGTGCTAGTGGTTCAAGTGGTGAGCAGTTCTTC. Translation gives CASGSSGEQFF.

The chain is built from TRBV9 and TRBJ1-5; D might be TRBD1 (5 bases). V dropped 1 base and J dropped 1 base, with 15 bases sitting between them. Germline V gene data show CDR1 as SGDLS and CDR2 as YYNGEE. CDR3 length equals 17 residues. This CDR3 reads CASSVRGVGWSNQPQHF. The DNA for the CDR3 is TGTGCCAGCAGCGTAAGAGGGGTCGGGTGGAGCAATCAGCCCCAGCATTTT.

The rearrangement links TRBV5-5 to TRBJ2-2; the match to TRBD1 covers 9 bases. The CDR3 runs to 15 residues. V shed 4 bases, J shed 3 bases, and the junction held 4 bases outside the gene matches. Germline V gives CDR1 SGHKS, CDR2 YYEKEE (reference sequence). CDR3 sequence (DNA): TGTGCCAGCAGCATACAGGGGGCGGACACCGGGGAGCTGTTTTTT. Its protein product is CASSIQGADTGELFF.

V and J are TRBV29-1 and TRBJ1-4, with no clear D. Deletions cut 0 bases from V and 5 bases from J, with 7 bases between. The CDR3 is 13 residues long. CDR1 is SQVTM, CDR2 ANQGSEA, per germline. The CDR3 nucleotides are TGCAGCGTTGAAGATCGCACAAATGAAAAACTGTTTTTT. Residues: CSVEDRTNEKLFF. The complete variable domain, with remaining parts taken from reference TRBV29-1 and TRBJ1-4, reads SAVISQKPSRDICQRGTSLTIQCQVDSQVTMMFWYRQQPGQSLTLIATANQGSEATYESGFVIDKFPISRPNLTFSTLTVSNMSPEDSSIYLCSVEDRTNEKLFFGSGTQLSVL.

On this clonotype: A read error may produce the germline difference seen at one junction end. CDR3 in DNA: TGCAGTACTAGTGAGGGGGCGAAACAAGAGACCCAGTACTTC. Protein sequence: CSTSEGAKQETQYF. This chain connects TRBV20-1 to TRBJ2-5; 7 bases agree with TRBD1. The length of the CDR3 is 14 residues. CDR1 DFQATT and CDR2 SNEGSKA come from the germline V gene (reference sequence).